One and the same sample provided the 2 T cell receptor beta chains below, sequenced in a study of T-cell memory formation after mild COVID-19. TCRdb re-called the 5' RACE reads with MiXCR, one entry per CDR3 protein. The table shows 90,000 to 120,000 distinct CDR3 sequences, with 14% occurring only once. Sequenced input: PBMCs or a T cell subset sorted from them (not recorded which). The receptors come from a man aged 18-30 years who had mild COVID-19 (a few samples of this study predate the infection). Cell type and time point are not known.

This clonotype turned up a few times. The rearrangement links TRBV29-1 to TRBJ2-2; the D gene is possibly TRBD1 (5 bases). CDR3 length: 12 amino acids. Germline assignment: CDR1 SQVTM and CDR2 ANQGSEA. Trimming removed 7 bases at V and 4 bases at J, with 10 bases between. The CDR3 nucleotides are TGCAGCGGCAGGGATGGCACCGGGGAGCTGTTTTTT. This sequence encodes CSGRDGTGELFF.

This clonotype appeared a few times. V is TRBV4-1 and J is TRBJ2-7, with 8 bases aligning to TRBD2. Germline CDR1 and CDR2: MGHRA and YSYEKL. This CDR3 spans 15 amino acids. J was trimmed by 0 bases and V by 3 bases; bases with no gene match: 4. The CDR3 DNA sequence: TGCGCCAGCAGCCATCTCGGGACTAGCTCCTACGAGCAGTACTTC. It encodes CASSHLGTSSYEQYF.